The 5 T cell receptor beta chains below come from one sample, sequenced in a study of shared clonotypes between healthy human individuals. Measured with immunoSEQ multiplex PCR; TCRdb has only the in-frame clones, and not every one. The table has some 2.1 million clones, about 95% seen once. Selected positively for CCR7 and CD45RO-negative, naive CD8 cells excluded terminally differentiated effector memory CD45RA+ cells. Sequencing was done on a sample of naive CD8+ T cells sorted from blood. The receptors stem from a man between 18 and 35 years old in good health.

This rearrangement joins TRBV10-3 to TRBJ1-1; D may be TRBD1 (5 bases). Trimming left V 0 bases short and J 4 bases short, with 9 bases between. The CDR3 is 14 residues long. Germline CDR1 ENHRY, CDR2 SYGVKD. CDR3 sequence reads: CAISESAGSTEAFF. The CDR3 DNA sequence: TGTGCCATCAGTGAGTCGGCAGGGAGCACTGAAGCTTTCTTT.

The chain employs TRBV7-3 and TRBJ1-1; D possibly corresponds to TRBD1 (5 bases). This CDR3 is 12 amino acids long. Germline CDR1 reads SGHTA; CDR2 reads FQGTGA. The ends were cut back, 5 bases at V and 10 bases at J, with 14 bases in the middle. As DNA, the CDR3 is TGTGCCAGCAGCCCTCACGGGGGAGTAGCTTTCTTT. This sequence encodes CASSPHGGVAFF.

This rearrangement joins TRBV7-9 to TRBJ2-1; a weak D match, TRBD1 (6 bases). The V and J ends lost 4 bases and 4 bases respectively, with 11 bases between them. The germline gives CDR1 SEHNR, CDR2 FQNEAQ (reference sequence). CDR3 length equals 14 residues. The CDR3 reads CASSSGEGYNEQFF. The CDR3 coding sequence is TGTGCCAGCAGCTCAGGGGAAGGGTACAATGAGCAGTTCTTC. The full variable domain, its missing parts supplied by reference TRBV7-9 and TRBJ2-1, is DTGVSQNPRHKITKRGQNVTFRCDPISEHNRLYWYRQTLGQGPEFLTYFQNEAQLEKSRLLSDRFSAERPKGSFSTLEIQRTEQGDSAMYLCASSSGEGYNEQFFGPGTRLTVL.

The chain carries TRBV2 and TRBJ2-2, with 7 bases aligning to TRBD1. Germline V gene data show CDR1 as SNHLY and CDR2 as FYNNEI. The CDR3 length is 15 residues. J was trimmed by 0 bases and V by 6 bases; bases with no gene match: 4. The CDR3 bases are TGTGCCAGCAGACCCGGGACAGCGAACACCGGGGAGCTGTTTTTT. It codes for CASRPGTANTGELFF.

This chain connects TRBV2 to TRBJ1-1, with 7 bases fitting TRBD1. CDR1 and CDR2 (germline): SNHLY, FYNNEI. With 7 bases clipped from V and 6 bases from J, the junction kept 8 bases outside the gene matches. This CDR3 spans 13 amino acids. The CDR3 coding sequence is TGTGCCAGCACCGACCGGACAGGCGCTGAAGCTTTCTTT. It is translated as CASTDRTGAEAFF.